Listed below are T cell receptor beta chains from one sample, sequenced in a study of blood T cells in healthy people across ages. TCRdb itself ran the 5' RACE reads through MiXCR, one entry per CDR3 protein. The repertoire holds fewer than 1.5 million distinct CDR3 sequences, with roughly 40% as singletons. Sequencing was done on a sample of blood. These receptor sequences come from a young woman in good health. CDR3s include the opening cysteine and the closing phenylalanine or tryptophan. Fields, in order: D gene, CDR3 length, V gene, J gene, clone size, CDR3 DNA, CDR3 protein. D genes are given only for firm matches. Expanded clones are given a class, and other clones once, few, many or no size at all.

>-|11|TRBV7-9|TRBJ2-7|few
TGTGACCCGGAGCCACCTTACGAGCAGTACTTC
CDPEPPYEQYF
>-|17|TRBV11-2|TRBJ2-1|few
TGTGCCAGCAGCCACCCACGTCTAGCTAGCGACTACAATGAGCAGTTCTTC
CASSHPRLASDYNEQFF
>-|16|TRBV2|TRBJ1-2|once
TGTGCCAGCAGTGACCGAGGCGGCATTACAGGGAATGGCTACACCTTC
CASSDRGGITGNGYTF
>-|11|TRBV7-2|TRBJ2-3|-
TGTGCCAGCAGCATCCGGGATACGCAGTATTTT
CASSIRDTQYF
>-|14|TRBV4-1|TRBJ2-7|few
TGCGCCAGCAGCCAAGAACTAGTCAACTTCGAGCAGTACTTC
CASSQELVNFEQYF
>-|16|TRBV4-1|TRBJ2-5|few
TGCGCCAGCAGCCAAGATTTGTTGGCCGTTCAAGAGACCCAGTACTTC
CASSQDLLAVQETQYF
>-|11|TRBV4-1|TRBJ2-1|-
TGCGCCAGCAGCCGAGGAGAGACCCAGTTCTTC
CASSRGETQFF
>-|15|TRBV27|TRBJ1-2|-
TGTGCCAGCAGTTTAATGGTTCGGGATGTGGGGGGCTACACCTTC
CASSLMVRDVGGYTF
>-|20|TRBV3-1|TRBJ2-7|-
TGTGCCAGCAGCCAAAGATTTACCTTCCTCGGGCCGGGCGGCTCCTACGAGCAGTACTTC
CASSQRFTFLGPGGSYEQYF
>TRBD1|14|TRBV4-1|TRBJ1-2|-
TGCGCCAGCAGCCCGCCCACAGGGGGGTTTGGCTACACCTTC
CASSPPTGGFGYTF